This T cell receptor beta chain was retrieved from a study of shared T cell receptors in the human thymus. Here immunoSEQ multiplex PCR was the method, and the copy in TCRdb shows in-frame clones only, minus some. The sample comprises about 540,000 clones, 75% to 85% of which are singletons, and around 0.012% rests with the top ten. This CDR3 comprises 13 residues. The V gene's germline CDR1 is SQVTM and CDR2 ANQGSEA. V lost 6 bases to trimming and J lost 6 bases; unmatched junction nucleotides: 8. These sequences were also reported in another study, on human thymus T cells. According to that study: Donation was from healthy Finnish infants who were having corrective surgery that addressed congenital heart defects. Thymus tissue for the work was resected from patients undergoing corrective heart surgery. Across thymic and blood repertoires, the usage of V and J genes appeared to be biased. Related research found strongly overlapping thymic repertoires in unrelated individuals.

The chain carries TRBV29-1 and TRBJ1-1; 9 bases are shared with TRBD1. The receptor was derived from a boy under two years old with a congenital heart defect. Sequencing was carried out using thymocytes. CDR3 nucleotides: TGCAGCGTCAGGACAGGGGTAGACCCTGAAGCTTTCTTT. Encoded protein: CSVRTGVDPEAFF. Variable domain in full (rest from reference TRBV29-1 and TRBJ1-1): SAVISQKPSRDICQRGTSLTIQCQVDSQVTMMFWYRQQPGQSLTLIATANQGSEATYESGFVIDKFPISRPNLTFSTLTVSNMSPEDSSIYLCSVRTGVDPEAFFGQGTRLTVV.